This T cell receptor (beta chain) was identified in a study of cytomegalovirus exposure and HLA in healthy donors. General observations from the study: Segments of the TCR beta V type were, in most cases, productive about 87% or about 30% of the time in an earlier analysis.

The V and J ends lost 7 bases and 0 bases, in that order; junction bases with no gene match: 9. From germline, CDR1 is SNHLY and CDR2 FYNNEI. CDR3 length: 16 residues. The PCR had 60 Vbeta and 13 Jbeta primers. In the original processing: Later, roughly 80 million unique TCR beta chains were counted in an analysis, and some 9.9 million of them were shared. TCRdb keeps only in-frame clones here, not all; method: immunoSEQ multiplex PCR. The V and J calls and the clone size are those of that table, but D and trimming were determined from the DNA. The sample carries about 120,000 clones, roughly 82% recorded once. This clone was detected a few times. Its antigen remains unidentified. The study sampled nominally healthy donors, though unrecorded immune exposures were likely.

Sequencing input: PBMCs. The rearrangement uses TRBV2 and TRBJ2-5, with 9 bases aligning to TRBD2. The sequence was collected from a man between 18 and 35 years old in good health and CMV-seropositive. CDR3 sequence: CASTAWGGGDQETQYF. CDR3 bases: TGTGCCAGCACTGCGTGGGGCGGGGGGGACCAAGAGACCCAGTACTTC.